This section outlines one TCR beta chain sequence together with its context. Its antigen is unidentified. Extracted RNA was reverse transcribed into cDNA, the sequencing template. Generated by immunoSEQ multiplex PCR, the TCRdb table keeps only in-frame clones and is missing some. The data show some 200,000 clones, with 60% to 70% seen just once and approximately 3.4% held by the top ten. The germline gives CDR1 SEHNR, CDR2 FQNEAQ (reference sequence). With 5 bases removed from V and 5 bases from J, the gap between germline ends came to 9 bases. The CDR3 is 12 residues long. This specimen comes from a study of CD8+ T cells in alopecia areata. Study results and caveats: Besides other cells, scalp samples also yield sequences of resident alphabeta T cells from normal skin.

Specified treatment: oral pan-JAK inhibitor, 5-10 mg twice daily. This material consisted of CD4+ T cells sorted from blood, taken at week 4, from a patient treated with tofacitinib. This TCR was recovered from a human donor with alopecia areata. The chain joins TRBV7-9 to TRBJ1-2; unclear D gene. CDR3 DNA sequence: TGTGCCAGCAGCGGTGGAGGATATGGCTACACCTTC. Translating gives CASSGGGYGYTF.